The 2 T cell receptor beta chains below come from one sample, sequenced in a study of cytomegalovirus exposure and HLA in healthy donors. Assay: immunoSEQ multiplex PCR; the TCRdb copy retains only in-frame clones and omits some. Of under 200,000 clones in the sample, around 90% were seen once. Source material: PBMCs. The receptors here all came from a woman younger than 35 in good health and CMV-seropositive.

This chain connects TRBV12-1 to TRBJ1-2; TRBD1 was called by the table and not checked on the DNA. TRBV12-1 is a recognized pseudogene. The CDR3 contains 15 residues. CDR3 residues: CASSCRGQGLYGYTF. As DNA, the CDR3 is TGTGCCAGCAGCTGCCGAGGACAGGGACTCTATGGCTACACCTTC.

The chain uses TRBV7-2 and TRBJ1-1, with 9 nucleotides matching TRBD1. Losses at the gene ends were 5 bases for V and 4 bases for J; bases not matched to a gene: 8. Germline CDR1 is SGHTA and CDR2 is FQGNSA. The CDR3 has 15 residues. CDR3 sequence: CASSTQTGGLTEAFF. The CDR3 bases are TGTGCCAGCAGCACACAGACAGGGGGGCTCACTGAAGCTTTCTTT.